The clone carrying this TCR beta chain was recorded once. Membership in each cohort depended on participant-reported clinical history. In the study's own analysis: Counts of nucleated cells, estimated from reference gene primer amplification, were obtained. The table came from immunoSEQ multiplex PCR; TCRdb's copy has only in-frame clones and leaves some out. Clone size and V and J calls were adopted from that table, with D and trimming inferred from the DNA. This sample has hundreds of thousands of clones; less than 85% occur once, and the top ten carry 1.9%. The data belong to a study of blood T cell repertoires in COVID-19. Across the whole study: Sources were T cells, B-cell-depleted T cells, or PBMCs; the material itself was cDNA or gDNA.

The germline V gene has CDR1 LGHNA and CDR2 YNFKEQ. This CDR3 spans 17 amino acids. V gave up 0 bases and J gave up 5 bases, with 19 bases separating them. The J gene is TRBJ1-2, the V gene TRBV4-2; maybe TRBD1 (6 bases). Material for sequencing was PBMCs or T cells enriched from blood (not recorded which). The sequence came from a woman in her 30s who had been exposed to COVID-19. In DNA, the CDR3 is TGTGCCAGCAGCCAAGAGGGAGGGGGGGGAGCGGATTATGGCTACACCTTC. Its translation is CASSQEGGGGADYGYTF.